One sample yielded the 20 T cell receptor beta chains listed below, sequenced in a study of identical twins. TCRdb itself ran the 5' RACE reads through MiXCR, one entry per CDR3 protein. The data show 450,000 to 650,000 distinct CDR3 sequences, roughly 15% seen once. The sample was also reused in another study, on yellow fever vaccine responses in identical twins.

Sequenced: CD4+ T cells sorted from blood. All receptors derive from a woman aged 18 to 35 in good health.

This clonotype was counted only a few times. V gene TRBV27 combines with J gene TRBJ2-5; D may match TRBD1 or TRBD2 (5 bases each). CDR1 is MNHEY, CDR2 SMNVEV, per germline (reference sequence). The V end was cut by 2 bases, the J end by 3 bases, with 10 bases between. This CDR3 comprises 14 residues. Written as DNA, the CDR3 is TGTGCCAGCAGTTTAAGAGGGGTAGAAGAGACCCAGTACTTC. Protein product: CASSLRGVEETQYF.

In its sample, this clonotype was seen a few times. J is TRBJ2-4 and V is TRBV6-1; D is perhaps TRBD1 (7 bases). The germline V gene encodes CDR1 MNHNS and CDR2 SASEGT. V lost 6 bases and J 1 base, leaving 19 bases between the germline ends. There are 17 residues in the CDR3. The CDR3, as DNA: TGTGCCAGCAGGACCCTTGATCAGGGGGGCGCCAAAAACATTCAGTACTTC. Its protein product is CASRTLDQGGAKNIQYF.

This clonotype was seen more than once but under ten times. The genes are TRBV12-3 or TRBV12-4 and TRBJ2-2; 13 bases line up with TRBD2. Unmatched junction bases numbered 6, after V lost 6 bases and J lost 5 bases. CDR3 size: 16 residues. CDR3 loop: CASRTSGGFKTGELFF. The DNA for the CDR3 is TGTGCCAGCAGGACTAGCGGGGGGTTTAAAACCGGGGAGCTGTTTTTT.

The rearrangement uses TRBV18 and TRBJ2-1; TRBD2 aligns across 7 bases. V gave up 6 bases and J gave up 5 bases; unmatched junction bases: 10. This CDR3 contains 15 residues. Germline V lookup: CDR1 KGHSH, CDR2 LQKENI. The CDR3 DNA follows: TGTGCCAGCTCGCCAGGACTAGAAGGGGACAATGAGCAGTTCTTC. As protein: CASSPGLEGDNEQFF. Full variable domain (missing parts from reference TRBV18 and TRBJ2-1): NAGVMQNPRHLVRRRGQEARLRCSPMKGHSHVYWYRQLPEEGLKFMVYLQKENIIDESGMPKERFSAEFPKEGPSILRIQQVVRGDSAAYFCASSPGLEGDNEQFFGPGTRLTVL.

The genes are TRBV11-3 and TRBJ2-3; no reliable D call. V dropped 5 bases and J dropped 5 bases, with 11 bases sitting between them. Germline lookup yields CDR1 SGHNT and CDR2 YENEEA. The CDR3 runs 13 residues. CDR3 loop: CASSRVPLDTQYF. CDR3 nucleotide sequence: TGTGCCAGCAGCAGGGTCCCCTTAGATACGCAGTATTTT.

The rearrangement links TRBV7-2 to TRBJ2-7; 9 bases align to TRBD1. V gave up 5 bases and J gave up 0 bases; unmatched junction bases: 5. CDR1 SGHTA and CDR2 FQGNSA come from the germline V gene. The CDR3 spans 15 residues. CDR3: CASSARDRVSYEQYF. The CDR3 DNA is TGTGCCAGCAGCGCCCGGGACAGGGTCTCCTACGAGCAGTACTTC. The variable domain in full, with the rest retrieved from reference TRBV7-2 and TRBJ2-7, is GAGVSQSPSNKVTEKGKDVELRCDPISGHTALYWYRQSLGQGLEFLIYFQGNSAPDKSGLPSDRFSAERTGGSVSTLTIQRTQQEDSAVYLCASSARDRVSYEQYFGPGTRLTVT.

This clonotype occurred a few times. This sequence joins TRBV20-1 and TRBJ2-7, with 7 bases that match TRBD2. The CDR3 runs to 14 residues. V was pared by 1 base and J by 3 bases, with 6 bases of the junction left unmatched. Germline lookup yields CDR1 DFQATT and CDR2 SNEGSKA (reference sequence). The CDR3 reads CSARGGGTLYEQYF. CDR3 coding DNA: TGCAGTGCTAGAGGGGGGGGGACTCTCTACGAGCAGTACTTC.

A few counts support this clonotype. CDR3 coding DNA: TGTGCCAGCAGTTTGGGTTCCGGGACAGCAAACATTCAGTACTTC. It encodes CASSLGSGTANIQYF. The chain joins TRBV12-3 or TRBV12-4 to TRBJ2-4; 7 bases line up with TRBD1. V trimming: 3 bases; J trimming: 6 bases; junction bases outside the gene matches: 8. The CDR3 has 15 residues.

J is TRBJ2-7 and V is TRBV20-1; 9 bases map to TRBD1. Losses at the gene ends were 6 bases for V and 2 bases for J; bases not matched to a gene: 11. From germline, CDR1 is DFQATT and CDR2 SNEGSKA (reference sequence). This CDR3 is 15 amino acids long. DNA of the CDR3: TGCAGTGCCCTACGCCCGGGACAGGGAACCTACGAGCAGTACTTC. It encodes CSALRPGQGTYEQYF.

This clonotype was seen a few times. V gene TRBV12-3 or TRBV12-4 combines with J gene TRBJ1-1; 7 bases fit TRBD1. V trimming: 5 bases; J trimming: 1 base; junction bases outside the gene matches: 7. The CDR3 is 15 amino acids. CDR3 loop: CASSPSGQPNTEAFF. In DNA form, the CDR3 reads TGTGCCAGCAGTCCTTCGGGACAGCCGAACACTGAAGCTTTCTTT.

The rearrangement links TRBV11-2 to TRBJ2-7, with D possibly TRBD2 on 5 matching bases. V lost 1 base and J 6 bases, leaving 10 bases between the germline ends. The CDR3 extends over 13 amino acids. The germline V gene encodes CDR1 SGHAT and CDR2 FQNNGV. The CDR3 DNA is TGTGCCAGCAGCTTAGGAGCGGCGGGCGAGCAGTACGTC. Translating it yields CASSLGAAGEQYV.

This chain joins TRBV5-1 and TRBJ2-5, with 10 nucleotides matching TRBD1. CDR1 and CDR2 (germline): SGHRS, YFSETQ. The CDR3 runs to 16 residues. The junction had 6 bases not matched to a gene; V was cut back by 0 bases and J by 4 bases. The CDR3 DNA reads as TGCGCCAGCAGCTTGGATACAAGGACAGGGGGAGAGACCCAGTACTTC. Translated: CASSLDTRTGGETQYF.

The chain links TRBV7-9 to TRBJ1-1; no definite D call. In germline, CDR1 is SEHNR, CDR2 FQNEAQ (reference sequence). CDR3 length: 13 residues. Trimming cost V 4 bases and J 10 bases, with 16 bases left between them. In nucleotides, the CDR3 is TGTGCCAGCAGCTCCGTACAGACGGACGCAGCTTTCTTT. Protein: CASSSVQTDAAFF.

This clonotype appeared a few times. This rearrangement joins TRBV28 to TRBJ2-4; 12 bases agree with TRBD2. The germline CDR1 and CDR2 sequences are MDHEN and SYDVKM. This CDR3 spans 18 amino acids. The V gene end was trimmed by 7 bases and the J gene end by 0 bases; junction bases not matched to a gene: 10. CDR3: CASNQGLAGLLAKNIQYF. The CDR3 DNA is TGTGCCAGCAACCAGGGACTAGCGGGTCTCCTAGCCAAAAACATTCAGTACTTC.

The J gene is TRBJ2-2, the V gene TRBV15; 15 nucleotides align to TRBD2. The CDR3 sequence is 18 residues long. Germline CDR1 and CDR2: LNHNV and YYDKDF (reference sequence). V shed 3 bases, J shed 4 bases, and the junction held 6 bases outside the gene matches. CDR3 DNA sequence: TGTGCCACCAGCAGTACTCCGGGACTAGCGGGGGGCACCGGGGAGCTGTTTTTT. Its protein is CATSSTPGLAGGTGELFF.

This clonotype was detected ten times or more. This chain links TRBV20-1 with TRBJ2-1, with 14 positions matching TRBD2. The CDR3 runs to 18 residues. The J segment lost 5 bases and the V segment lost 1 base, leaving 10 bases of the junction unmatched. The V gene's germline CDR1 is DFQATT and CDR2 SNEGSKA (reference sequence). The CDR3 coding sequence is TGCAGTGCTAGAGCCGGGACTAGCGGGAGTTGGACCAACAATGAGCAGTTCTTC. This gives the protein CSARAGTSGSWTNNEQFF.

The chain employs TRBV4-1 and TRBJ2-1; no definite D call. The ends were cut back, 3 bases at V and 2 bases at J, with 20 bases in the middle. This CDR3 contains 18 residues. From germline, CDR1 is MGHRA and CDR2 YSYEKL. CDR3 in amino acids: CASSQLDLLPNPYNEQFF. CDR3 in DNA: TGCGCCAGCAGCCAGTTGGACCTTCTACCAAACCCCTACAATGAGCAGTTCTTC.

The rearrangement links TRBV5-1 to TRBJ1-1; D possibly corresponds to TRBD1 (6 bases). The CDR3 length is 15 residues. CDR1 and CDR2 (germline): SGHRS, YFSETQ. V was clipped by 4 bases and J by 4 bases, with 17 bases between them. CDR3 sequence: CASSPGGGLVTEAFF. The CDR3 region has the DNA TGCGCCAGCAGCCCCGGGGGGGGGCTGGTCACTGAAGCTTTCTTT.

V and J are TRBV28 and TRBJ2-1; TRBD1 is a possible D gene (6 bases). This CDR3 spans 16 amino acids. V shed 4 bases and J shed 8 bases, with 21 bases lying between them. Per germline, CDR1 MDHEN and CDR2 SYDVKM. Here the CDR3 DNA reads TGTGCCAGCAGTTCCCCCGGGACCCAGGGGACCCATGAGCAGTTCTTC. Its protein product is CASSSPGTQGTHEQFF.

The rearrangement uses TRBV7-8 and TRBJ2-2; possible D gene TRBD1, 6 bases. Germline loops: CDR1 SGHVS, CDR2 FQNEAQ. The CDR3 covers 18 residues. V gave up 4 bases and J gave up 0 bases, with 18 bases separating them. CDR3 sequence (DNA): TGTGCCAGCAGCTCTACGTTTGGGGACACCTCGAACACCGGGGAGCTGTTTTTT. Its protein product is CASSSTFGDTSNTGELFF.